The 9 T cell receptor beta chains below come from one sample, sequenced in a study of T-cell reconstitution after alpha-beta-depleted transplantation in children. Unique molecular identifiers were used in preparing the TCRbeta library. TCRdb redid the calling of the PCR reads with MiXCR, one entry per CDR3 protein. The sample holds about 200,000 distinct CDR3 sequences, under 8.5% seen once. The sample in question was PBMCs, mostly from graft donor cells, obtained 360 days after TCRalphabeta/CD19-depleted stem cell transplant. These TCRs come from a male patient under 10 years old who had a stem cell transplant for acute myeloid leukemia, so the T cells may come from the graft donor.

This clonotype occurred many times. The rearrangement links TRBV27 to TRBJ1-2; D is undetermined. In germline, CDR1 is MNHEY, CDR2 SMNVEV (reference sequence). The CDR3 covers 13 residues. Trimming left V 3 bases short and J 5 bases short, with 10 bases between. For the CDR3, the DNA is TGTGCCAGCAGTTTCTCAGGCTCGTATGGCTACACCTTC. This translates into CASSFSGSYGYTF.

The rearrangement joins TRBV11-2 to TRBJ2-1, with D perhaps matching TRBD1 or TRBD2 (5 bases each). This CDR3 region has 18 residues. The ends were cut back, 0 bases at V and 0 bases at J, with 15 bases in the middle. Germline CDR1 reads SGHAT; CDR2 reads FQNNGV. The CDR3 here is CASSLDGPGTRSYNEQFF. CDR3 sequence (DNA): TGTGCCAGCAGCTTAGATGGACCCGGGACCCGCTCCTACAATGAGCAGTTCTTC.

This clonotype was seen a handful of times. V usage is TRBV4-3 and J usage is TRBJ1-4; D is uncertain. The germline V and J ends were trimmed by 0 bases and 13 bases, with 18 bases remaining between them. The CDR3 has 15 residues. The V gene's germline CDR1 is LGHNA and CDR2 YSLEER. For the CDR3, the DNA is TGCGCCAGCAGCCAAGAGTTAGGGCTCGTGGGAGGACTGTTTTTT. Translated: CASSQELGLVGGLFF.

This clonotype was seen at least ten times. CDR3: CASSPRTGLFYEQYV. The CDR3 DNA follows: TGTGCCAGCAGCCCGCGGACAGGGCTCTTCTACGAGCAGTACGTC. The chain combines TRBV7-8 with TRBJ2-7, with TRBD1 matching over 8 bases. The CDR3 consists of 15 residues. After removal of 5 bases from V and 3 bases from J, the junction contained 9 bases not matched to a gene. The germline CDR1 and CDR2 sequences are SGHVS and FQNEAQ.

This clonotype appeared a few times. The DNA of the CDR3 is TGTGCCAGCTCACCACCTCGGGGGACAGGGAAAACCGGGGAGCTGTTTTTT. Its translation: CASSPPRGTGKTGELFF. J is TRBJ2-2 and V is TRBV18, with 9 bases matching TRBD1. The CDR3 spans 17 residues. J lost 5 bases, V lost 0 bases, and 7 bases had no gene match. Germline V lookup: CDR1 KGHSH, CDR2 LQKENI.

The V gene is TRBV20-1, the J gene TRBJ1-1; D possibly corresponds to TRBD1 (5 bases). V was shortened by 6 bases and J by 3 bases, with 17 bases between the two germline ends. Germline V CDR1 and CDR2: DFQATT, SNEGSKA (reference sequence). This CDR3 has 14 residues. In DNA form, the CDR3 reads TGCAGTGCCCGGGGGGGGTCCGTGGACACTGAAGCTTTCTTT. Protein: CSARGGSVDTEAFF.

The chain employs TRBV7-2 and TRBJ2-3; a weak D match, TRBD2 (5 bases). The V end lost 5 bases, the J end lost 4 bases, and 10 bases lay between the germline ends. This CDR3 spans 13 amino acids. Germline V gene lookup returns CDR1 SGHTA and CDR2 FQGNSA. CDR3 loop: CASSLLVPDTQYF. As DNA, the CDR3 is TGTGCCAGCAGCCTACTAGTTCCAGATACGCAGTATTTT. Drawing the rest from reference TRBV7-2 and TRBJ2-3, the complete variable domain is GAGVSQSPSNKVTEKGKDVELRCDPISGHTALYWYRQSLGQGLEFLIYFQGNSAPDKSGLPSDRFSAERTGGSVSTLTIQRTQQEDSAVYLCASSLLVPDTQYFGPGTRLTVL.

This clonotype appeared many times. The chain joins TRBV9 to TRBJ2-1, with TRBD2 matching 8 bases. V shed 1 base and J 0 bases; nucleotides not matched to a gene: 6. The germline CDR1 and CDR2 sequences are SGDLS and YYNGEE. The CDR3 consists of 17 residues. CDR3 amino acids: CASSVSGSSSSYNEQFF. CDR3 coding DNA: TGTGCCAGCAGCGTAAGCGGGAGTTCTAGCTCCTACAATGAGCAGTTCTTC. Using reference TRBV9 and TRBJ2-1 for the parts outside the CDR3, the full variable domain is DSGVTQTPKHLITATGQRVTLRCSPRSGDLSVYWYQQSLDQGLQFLIQYYNGEERAKGNILERFSAQQFPDLHSELNLSSLELGDSALYFCASSVSGSSSSYNEQFFGPGTRLTVL.

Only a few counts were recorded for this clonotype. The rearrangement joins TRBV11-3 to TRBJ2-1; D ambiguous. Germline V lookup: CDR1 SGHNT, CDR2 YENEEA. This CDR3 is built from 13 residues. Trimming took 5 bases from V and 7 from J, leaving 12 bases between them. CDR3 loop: CASSHTFLNEQFF. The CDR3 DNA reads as TGTGCCAGCAGCCATACCTTTCTAAATGAGCAGTTCTTC.